This note documents a single TCR beta chain sequence. CDR1 SGHVS and CDR2 FNYEAQ come from the germline V gene. The length of the CDR3 is 14 residues. The ends were cut back, 8 bases at V and 3 bases at J, with 16 bases in the middle. The data stem from a study of radiotherapy plus CTLA-4 blockade in lung cancer. In the study overall: The study recorded objective responses in roughly 18% of patients and disease control in 31%.

TCRdb's copy holds only in-frame clones and misses some; the assay was immunoSEQ multiplex PCR. This table holds approximately 50,000 clones, around 73% found once. This TCR derives from a human donor with non-small cell lung cancer who had a complete response to radiotherapy plus ipilimumab. This chain uses TRBV7-6 with TRBJ1-2; D unclear. The sample here was peripheral blood, taken from a patient treated with radiotherapy plus ipilimumab. This CDR3 reads CASGLTESDYGYTF. For the CDR3, the DNA is TGTGCCAGCGGGCTTACGGAATCCGACTATGGCTACACCTTC.